This T cell receptor (beta chain) was profiled in a study of identical twins. Concerning this clonotype: What it binds is unknown. The junction differs from germline at one of its ends, possibly a read error.

Study-wide points: Twin sharing of out-of-frame TCR alpha was underestimated by models in monozygotic pairs. Zero-insertion analyses might be partly confounded by invariant T cells like MAIT and iNKT.

A template switching step contributed a universal primer site, while unique molecular identifiers were present in the cDNA. Each CDR3 protein gets one entry after TCRdb re-called the 5' RACE reads with MiXCR. The table lists roughly 540,000 distinct CDR3 sequences, roughly a fifth of them singletons. The CDR3 sequence is 15 residues long. Germline assignment: CDR1 SSHAT and CDR2 FNYEAQ (reference sequence). These sequences were also reported in another study, on T cells expressing NK-cell markers. That work states: Each of 5 to 7 donors carried dominant NKG2C+ clonotypes accounting for about 1.0-7.0% of CD8+ T cells.

V gene TRBV7-7 combines with J gene TRBJ2-5; TRBD2 aligns across 8 bases. This receptor was obtained from a woman younger than 35 in good health. Material: CD4+ T cells sorted from blood. CDR3: CASSRMRGDRETQYF. In nucleotides, the CDR3 is TGTGCTAGCAGCCGTATGCGGGGGGATAGGGAGACCCAGTACTTC.